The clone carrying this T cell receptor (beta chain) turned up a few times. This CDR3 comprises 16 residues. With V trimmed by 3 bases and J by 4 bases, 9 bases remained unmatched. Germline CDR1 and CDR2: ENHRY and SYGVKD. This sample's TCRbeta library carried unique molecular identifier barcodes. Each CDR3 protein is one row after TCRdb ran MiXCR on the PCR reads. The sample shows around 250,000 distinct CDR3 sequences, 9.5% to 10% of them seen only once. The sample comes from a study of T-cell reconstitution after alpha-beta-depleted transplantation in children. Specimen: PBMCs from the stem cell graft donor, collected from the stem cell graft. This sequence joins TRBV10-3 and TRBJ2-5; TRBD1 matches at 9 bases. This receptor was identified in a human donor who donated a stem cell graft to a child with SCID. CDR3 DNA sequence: TGTGCCATCAGTGAACATAACAGGGGGCGGGGAGAGACCCAGTACTTC. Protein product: CAISEHNRGRGETQYF.